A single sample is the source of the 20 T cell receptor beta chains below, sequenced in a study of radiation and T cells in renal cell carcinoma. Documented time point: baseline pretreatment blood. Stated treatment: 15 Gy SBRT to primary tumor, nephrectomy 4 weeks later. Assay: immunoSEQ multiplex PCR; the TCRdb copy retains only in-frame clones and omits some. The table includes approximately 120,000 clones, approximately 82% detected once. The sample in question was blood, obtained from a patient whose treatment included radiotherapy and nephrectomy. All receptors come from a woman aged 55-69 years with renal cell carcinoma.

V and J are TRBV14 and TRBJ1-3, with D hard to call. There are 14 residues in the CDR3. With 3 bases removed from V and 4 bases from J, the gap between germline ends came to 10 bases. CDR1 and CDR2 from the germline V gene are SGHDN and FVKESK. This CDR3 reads CASSHKGRGNTIYF. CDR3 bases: TGTGCCAGCAGCCACAAGGGCCGCGGAAACACCATATATTTT.

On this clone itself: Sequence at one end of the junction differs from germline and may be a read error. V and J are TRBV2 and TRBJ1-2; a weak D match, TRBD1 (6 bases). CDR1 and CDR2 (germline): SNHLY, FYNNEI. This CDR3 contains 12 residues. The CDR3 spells CASSEASGGSAF. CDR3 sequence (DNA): TGTGCCAGCAGTGAAGCGTCCGGGGGCTCAGCCTTC.

CDR3 nucleotide sequence: TGTGCCAGCAGCGTAGAGGGGATCACCATATATTTT. Translation: CASSVEGITIYF. The gene calls are TRBV9 and TRBJ1-3; a possible D gene is TRBD1 (5 bases). Germline CDR1 SGDLS, CDR2 YYNGEE. Deletions cut 0 bases from V and 9 bases from J, with 7 bases between. The CDR3 is made up of 12 amino acids.

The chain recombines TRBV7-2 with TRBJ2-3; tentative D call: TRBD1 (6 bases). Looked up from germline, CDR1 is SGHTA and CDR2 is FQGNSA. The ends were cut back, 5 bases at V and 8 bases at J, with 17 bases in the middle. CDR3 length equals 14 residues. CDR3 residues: CASSRATGSSTQYF. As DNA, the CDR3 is TGTGCCAGCAGCCGAGCTACAGGGTCGAGTACGCAGTATTTT.

The CDR3 loop is CATSSEGGPGRNEQFF. Here the CDR3 DNA reads TGTGCCACCAGCAGCGAAGGAGGGCCGGGAAGGAATGAGCAGTTCTTC. The chain joins TRBV15 to TRBJ2-1, with D possibly being TRBD2 (6 bases). CDR1 is LNHNV, CDR2 YYDKDF, per germline (reference sequence). The CDR3 length is 16 residues. The germline V and J ends were trimmed by 3 bases and 7 bases, with 19 bases remaining between them. The whole variable domain, remainder taken from reference TRBV15 and TRBJ2-1, is DAMVIQNPRYQVTQFGKPVTLSCSQTLNHNVMYWYQQKSSQAPKLLFHYYDKDFNNEADTPDNFQSRRPNTSFCFLDIRSPGLGDTAMYLCATSSEGGPGRNEQFFGPGTRLTVL.

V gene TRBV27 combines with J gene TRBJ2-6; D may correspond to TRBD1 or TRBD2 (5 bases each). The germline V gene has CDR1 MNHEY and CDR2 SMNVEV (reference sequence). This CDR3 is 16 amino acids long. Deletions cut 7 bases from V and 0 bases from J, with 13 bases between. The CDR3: CASTPIGASGANVLTF. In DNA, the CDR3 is TGTGCCAGCACCCCCATCGGGGCCTCTGGGGCCAACGTCCTGACTTTC.

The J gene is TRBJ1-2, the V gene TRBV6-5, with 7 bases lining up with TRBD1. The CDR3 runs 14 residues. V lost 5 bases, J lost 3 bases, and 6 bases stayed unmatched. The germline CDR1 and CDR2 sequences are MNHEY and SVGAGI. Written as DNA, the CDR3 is TGTGCCAGCAGTGTGGACAGGCGGGACTATGGCTACACCTTC. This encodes CASSVDRRDYGYTF.

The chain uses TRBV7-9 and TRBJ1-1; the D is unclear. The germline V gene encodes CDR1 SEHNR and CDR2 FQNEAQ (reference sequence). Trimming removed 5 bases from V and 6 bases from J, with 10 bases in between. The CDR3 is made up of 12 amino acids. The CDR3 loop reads CASSLLISEAFF. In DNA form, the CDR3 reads TGTGCCAGCAGCCTCCTTATCTCTGAAGCTTTCTTT.

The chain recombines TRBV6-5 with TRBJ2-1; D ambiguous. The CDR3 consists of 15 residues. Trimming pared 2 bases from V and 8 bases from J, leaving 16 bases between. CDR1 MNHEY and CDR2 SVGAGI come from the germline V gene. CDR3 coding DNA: TGTGCCAGCAGTTACCGGCGGCTTGTTTTGGATGAGCAGTTCTTC. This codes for CASSYRRLVLDEQFF.

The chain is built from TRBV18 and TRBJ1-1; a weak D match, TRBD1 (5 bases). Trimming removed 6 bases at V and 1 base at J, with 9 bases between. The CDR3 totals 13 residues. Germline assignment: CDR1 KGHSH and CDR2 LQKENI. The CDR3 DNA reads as TGTGCCAGCTCTCGAGGGGAGAACACTGAAGCTTTCTTT. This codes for CASSRGENTEAFF. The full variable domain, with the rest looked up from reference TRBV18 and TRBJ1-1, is NAGVMQNPRHLVRRRGQEARLRCSPMKGHSHVYWYRQLPEEGLKFMVYLQKENIIDESGMPKERFSAEFPKEGPSILRIQQVVRGDSAAYFCASSRGENTEAFFGQGTRLTVV.

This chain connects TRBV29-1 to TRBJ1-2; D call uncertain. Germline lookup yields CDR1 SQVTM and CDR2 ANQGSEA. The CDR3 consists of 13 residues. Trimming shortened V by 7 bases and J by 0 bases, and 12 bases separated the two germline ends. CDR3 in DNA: TGCAGCGCCAGACATGTAGCTAACTATGGCTACACCTTC. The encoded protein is CSARHVANYGYTF. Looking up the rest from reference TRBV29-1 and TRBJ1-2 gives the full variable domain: SAVISQKPSRDICQRGTSLTIQCQVDSQVTMMFWYRQQPGQSLTLIATANQGSEATYESGFVIDKFPISRPNLTFSTLTVSNMSPEDSSIYLCSARHVANYGYTFGSGTRLTVV.

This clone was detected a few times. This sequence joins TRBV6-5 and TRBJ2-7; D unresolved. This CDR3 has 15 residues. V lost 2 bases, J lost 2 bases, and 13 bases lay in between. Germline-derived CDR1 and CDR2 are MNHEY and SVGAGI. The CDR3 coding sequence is TGTGCCAGCAGTTACAATCGGGCTCAGGCCTACGAGCAGTACTTC. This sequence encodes CASSYNRAQAYEQYF.

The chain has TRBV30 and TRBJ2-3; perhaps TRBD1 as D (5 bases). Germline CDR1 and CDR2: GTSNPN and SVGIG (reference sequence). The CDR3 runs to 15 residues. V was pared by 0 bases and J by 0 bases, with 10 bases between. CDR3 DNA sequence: TGTGCCTGGAGTGTAGGGCAGGGTAGCACAGATACGCAGTATTTT. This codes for CAWSVGQGSTDTQYF. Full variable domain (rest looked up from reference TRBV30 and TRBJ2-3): SQTIHQWPATLVQPVGSPLSLECTVEGTSNPNLYWYRQAAGRGLQLLFYSVGIGQISSEVPQNLSASRPQDRQFILSSKKLLLSDSGFYLCAWSVGQGSTDTQYFGPGTRLTVL.

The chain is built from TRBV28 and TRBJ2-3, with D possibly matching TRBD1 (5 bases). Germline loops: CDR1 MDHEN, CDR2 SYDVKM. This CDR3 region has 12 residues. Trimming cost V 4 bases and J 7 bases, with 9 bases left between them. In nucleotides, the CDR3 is TGTGCCAGCAGTTCCGCAGGGAATACGCAGTATTTT. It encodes CASSSAGNTQYF.

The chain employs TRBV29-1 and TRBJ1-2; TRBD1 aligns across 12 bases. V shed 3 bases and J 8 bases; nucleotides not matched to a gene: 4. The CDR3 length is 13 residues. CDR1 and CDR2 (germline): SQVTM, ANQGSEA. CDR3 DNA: TGCAGCGTTGAGGGACAGGGGGCGAAAGGCTACACCTTC. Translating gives CSVEGQGAKGYTF.

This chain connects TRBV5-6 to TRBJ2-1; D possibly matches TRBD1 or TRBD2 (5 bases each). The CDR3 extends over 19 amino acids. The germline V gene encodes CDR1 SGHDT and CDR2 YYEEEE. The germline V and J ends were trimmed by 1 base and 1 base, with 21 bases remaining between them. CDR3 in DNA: TGTGCCAGCAGCTTGATGTCGGGGCCGGTACCGATGTCCTACAATGAGCAGTTCTTC. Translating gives CASSLMSGPVPMSYNEQFF. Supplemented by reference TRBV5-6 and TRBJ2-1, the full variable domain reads DAGVTQSPTHLIKTRGQQVTLRCSPKSGHDTVSWYQQALGQGPQFIFQYYEEEERQRGNFPDRFSGHQFPNYSSELNVNALLLGDSALYLCASSLMSGPVPMSYNEQFFGPGTRLTVL.

The CDR3 here is CSVRQISYNEQFF. The CDR3 DNA reads TGCAGCGTGCGACAGATCTCCTACAATGAGCAGTTCTTC. This chain connects TRBV29-1 to TRBJ2-1; D is possibly TRBD1 (5 bases). The CDR3 consists of 13 residues. Germline V gives CDR1 SQVTM, CDR2 ANQGSEA. V lost 6 bases and J lost 0, with 9 bases in between.

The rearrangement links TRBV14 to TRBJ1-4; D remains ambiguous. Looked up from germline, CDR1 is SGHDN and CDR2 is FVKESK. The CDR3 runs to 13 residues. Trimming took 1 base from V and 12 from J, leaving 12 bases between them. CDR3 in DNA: TGTGCCAGCAGCCAAGCGCTCGCCGGGGAACTGTTTTTT. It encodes CASSQALAGELFF.

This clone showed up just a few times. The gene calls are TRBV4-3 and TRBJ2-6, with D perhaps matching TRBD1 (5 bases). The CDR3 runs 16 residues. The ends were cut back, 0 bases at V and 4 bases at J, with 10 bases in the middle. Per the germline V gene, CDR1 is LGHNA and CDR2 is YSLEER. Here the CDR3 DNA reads TGCGCCAGCAGCCAAGATACAGGATCCGGGGCCAACGTCCTGACTTTC. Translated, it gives CASSQDTGSGANVLTF.

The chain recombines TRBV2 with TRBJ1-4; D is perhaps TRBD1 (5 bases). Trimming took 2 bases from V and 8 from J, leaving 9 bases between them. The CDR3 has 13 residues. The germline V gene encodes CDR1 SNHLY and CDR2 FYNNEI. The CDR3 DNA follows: TGTGCCAGCAGTGAAACGGGGCGGGAAAAACTGTTTTTT. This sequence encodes CASSETGREKLFF.